This record covers a single T cell receptor beta chain. Germline V gives CDR1 MDHEN, CDR2 SYDVKM. The CDR3 has 14 amino acids. The V and J ends lost 4 bases and 0 bases respectively, with 7 bases between them. The data were taken from a study of shared clonotypes between healthy human individuals. Study as a whole: CD8 memory received one plate per donor, CD8 naive two, CD4 memory three and CD4 naive three.

Some clones are missing from TCRdb's copy, which holds only in-frame ones; the method was immunoSEQ multiplex PCR. The repertoire consists of roughly 700,000 clones, with about nine tenths occurring once and the leading ten covering approximately 35%. The sample was memory CD8+ T cells from PBMCs. Stated subset: CD45RO+ cells pooled with CCR7-negative TemRA cells. The J gene is TRBJ1-5, the V gene TRBV28; D call uncertain. This sequence was found in a young man in good health. Some clones in this sample may be carry-over from other donors' samples. The CDR3 sequence: CASSSRNSNQPQHF. In DNA form, the CDR3 reads TGTGCCAGCAGTTCGCGGAATAGCAATCAGCCCCAGCATTTT. Variable domain in full (rest from reference TRBV28 and TRBJ1-5): DVKVTQSSRYLVKRTGEKVFLECVQDMDHENMFWYRQDPGLGLRLIYFSYDVKMKEKGDIPEGYSVSREKKERFSLILESASTNQTSMYLCASSSRNSNQPQHFGDGTRLSIL.